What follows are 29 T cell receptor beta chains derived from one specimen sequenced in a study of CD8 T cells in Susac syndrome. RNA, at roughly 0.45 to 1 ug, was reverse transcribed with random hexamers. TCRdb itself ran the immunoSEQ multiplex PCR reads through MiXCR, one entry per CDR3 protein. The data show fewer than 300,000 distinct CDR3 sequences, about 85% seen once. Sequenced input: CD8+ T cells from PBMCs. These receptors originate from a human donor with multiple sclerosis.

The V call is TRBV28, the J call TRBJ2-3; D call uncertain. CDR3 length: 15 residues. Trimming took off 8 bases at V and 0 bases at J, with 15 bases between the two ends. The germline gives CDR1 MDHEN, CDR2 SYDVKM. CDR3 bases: TGTGCCAGCTACGATGGGCAGAGAAGCACAGATACGCAGTATTTT. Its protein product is CASYDGQRSTDTQYF.

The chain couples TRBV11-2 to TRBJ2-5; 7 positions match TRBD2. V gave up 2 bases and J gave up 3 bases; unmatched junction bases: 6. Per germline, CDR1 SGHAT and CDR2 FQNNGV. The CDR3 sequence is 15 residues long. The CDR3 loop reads CASSLSSGPKETQYF. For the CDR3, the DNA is TGTGCCAGCAGCTTATCTAGCGGCCCTAAAGAGACCCAGTACTTC.

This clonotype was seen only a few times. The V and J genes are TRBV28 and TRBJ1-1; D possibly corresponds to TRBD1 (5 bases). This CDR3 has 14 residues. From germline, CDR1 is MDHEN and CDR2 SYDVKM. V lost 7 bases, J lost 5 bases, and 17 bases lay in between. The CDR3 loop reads CASTLDGGGTEAFF. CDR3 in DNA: TGTGCCAGCACCCTAGATGGGGGTGGGACTGAAGCTTTCTTT. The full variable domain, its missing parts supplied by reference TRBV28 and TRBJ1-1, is DVKVTQSSRYLVKRTGEKVFLECVQDMDHENMFWYRQDPGLGLRLIYFSYDVKMKEKGDIPEGYSVSREKKERFSLILESASTNQTSMYLCASTLDGGGTEAFFGQGTRLTVV.

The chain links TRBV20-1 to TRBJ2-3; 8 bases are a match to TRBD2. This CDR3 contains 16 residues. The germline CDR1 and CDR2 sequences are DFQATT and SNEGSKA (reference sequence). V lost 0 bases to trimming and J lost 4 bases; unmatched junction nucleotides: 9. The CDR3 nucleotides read TGCAGTGCTAGAGATTGGAGCGGGAGTTCGCCAGATACGCAGTATTTT. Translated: CSARDWSGSSPDTQYF.

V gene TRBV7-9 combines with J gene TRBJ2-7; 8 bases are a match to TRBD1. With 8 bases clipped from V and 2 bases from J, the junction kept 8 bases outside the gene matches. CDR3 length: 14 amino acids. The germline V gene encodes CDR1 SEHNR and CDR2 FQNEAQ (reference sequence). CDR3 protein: CASGGQGSPYEQYF. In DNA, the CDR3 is TGTGCCAGCGGCGGACAGGGTTCCCCCTACGAGCAGTACTTC.

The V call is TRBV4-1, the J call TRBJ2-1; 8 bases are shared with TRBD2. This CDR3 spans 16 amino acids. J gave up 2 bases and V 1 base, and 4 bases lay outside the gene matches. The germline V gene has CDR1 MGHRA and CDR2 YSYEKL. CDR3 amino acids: CASSQVPAGAYNEQFF. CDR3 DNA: TGCGCCAGCAGCCAAGTCCCAGCGGGAGCCTACAATGAGCAGTTCTTC.

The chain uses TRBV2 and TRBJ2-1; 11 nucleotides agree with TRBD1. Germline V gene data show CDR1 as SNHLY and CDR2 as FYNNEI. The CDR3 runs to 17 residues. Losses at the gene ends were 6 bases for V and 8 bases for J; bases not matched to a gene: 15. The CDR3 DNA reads TGTGCCAGCAGACTGAGCCCCGGGACAGGGGGTTACGATGAGCAGTTCTTC. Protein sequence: CASRLSPGTGGYDEQFF. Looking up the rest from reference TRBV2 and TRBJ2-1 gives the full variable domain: EPEVTQTPSHQVTQMGQEVILRCVPISNHLYFYWYRQILGQKVEFLVSFYNNEISEKSEIFDDQFSVERPDGSNFTLKIRSTKLEDSAMYFCASRLSPGTGGYDEQFFGPGTRLTVL.

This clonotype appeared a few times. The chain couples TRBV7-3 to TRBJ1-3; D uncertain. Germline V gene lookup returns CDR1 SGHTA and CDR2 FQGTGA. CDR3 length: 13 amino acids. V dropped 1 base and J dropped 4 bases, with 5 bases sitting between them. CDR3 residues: CASSLNGGNTIYF. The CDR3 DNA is TGTGCCAGCAGCTTAAATGGCGGAAACACCATATATTTT.

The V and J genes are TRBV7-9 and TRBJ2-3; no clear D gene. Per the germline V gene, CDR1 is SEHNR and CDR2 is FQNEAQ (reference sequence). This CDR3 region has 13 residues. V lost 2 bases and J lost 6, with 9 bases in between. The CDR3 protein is CASSLITSDTQYF. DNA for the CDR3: TGTGCCAGCAGCTTAATTACGTCTGATACGCAGTATTTT.

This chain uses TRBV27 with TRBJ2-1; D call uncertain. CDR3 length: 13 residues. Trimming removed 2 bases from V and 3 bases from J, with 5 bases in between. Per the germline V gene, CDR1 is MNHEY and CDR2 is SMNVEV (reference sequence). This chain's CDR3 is CASSLAIYNEQFF. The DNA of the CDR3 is TGTGCCAGCAGTTTAGCGATCTACAATGAGCAGTTCTTC.

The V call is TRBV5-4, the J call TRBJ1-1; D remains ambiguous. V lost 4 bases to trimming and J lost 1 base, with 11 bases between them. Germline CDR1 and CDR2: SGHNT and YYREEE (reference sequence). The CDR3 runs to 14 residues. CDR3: CASSPLAGNTEAFF. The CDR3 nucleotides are TGTGCCAGCAGCCCGCTAGCAGGGAACACTGAAGCTTTCTTT.

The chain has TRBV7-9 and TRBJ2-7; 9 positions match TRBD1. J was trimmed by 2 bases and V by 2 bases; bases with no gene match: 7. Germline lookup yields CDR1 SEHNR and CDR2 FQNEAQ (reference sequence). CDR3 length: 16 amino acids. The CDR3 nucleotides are TGTGCCAGCAGCTTACTCCGGGACAGGGCGCCCTACGAGCAGTACTTC. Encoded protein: CASSLLRDRAPYEQYF.

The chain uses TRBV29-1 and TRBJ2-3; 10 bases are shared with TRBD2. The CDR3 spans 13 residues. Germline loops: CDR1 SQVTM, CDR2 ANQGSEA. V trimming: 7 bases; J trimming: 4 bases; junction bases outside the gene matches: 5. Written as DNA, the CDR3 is TGCAGCGGCCTAGCGGGAGTCCCAGATACGCAGTATTTT. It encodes CSGLAGVPDTQYF.

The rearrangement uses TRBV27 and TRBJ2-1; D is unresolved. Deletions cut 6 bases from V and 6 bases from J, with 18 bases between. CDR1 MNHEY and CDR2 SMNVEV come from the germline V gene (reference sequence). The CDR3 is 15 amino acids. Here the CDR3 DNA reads TGTGCCAGCAGGCCCACTGGGGTTTGGGCCAATGAGCAGTTCTTC. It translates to CASRPTGVWANEQFF.

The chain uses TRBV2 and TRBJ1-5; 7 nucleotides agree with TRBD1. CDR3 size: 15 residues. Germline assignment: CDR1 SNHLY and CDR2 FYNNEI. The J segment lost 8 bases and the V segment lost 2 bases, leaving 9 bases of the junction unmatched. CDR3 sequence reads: CASSEWTGLDEPQHF. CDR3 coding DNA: TGTGCCAGCAGTGAATGGACAGGATTAGATGAGCCCCAGCATTTT.

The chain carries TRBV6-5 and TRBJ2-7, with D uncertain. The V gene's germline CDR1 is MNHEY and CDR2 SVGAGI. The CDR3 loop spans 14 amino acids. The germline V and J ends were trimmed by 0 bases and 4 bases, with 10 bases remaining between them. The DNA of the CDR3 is TGTGCCAGCAGTTACTCCAACGGAGCGTACGAGCAGTACTTC. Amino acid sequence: CASSYSNGAYEQYF.

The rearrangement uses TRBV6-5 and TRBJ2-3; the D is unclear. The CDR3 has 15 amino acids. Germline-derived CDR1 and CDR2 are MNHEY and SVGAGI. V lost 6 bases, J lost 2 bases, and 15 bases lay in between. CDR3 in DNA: TGTGCCAGCAGACCGACTGGAGACCCCACAGATACGCAGTATTTT. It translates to CASRPTGDPTDTQYF.

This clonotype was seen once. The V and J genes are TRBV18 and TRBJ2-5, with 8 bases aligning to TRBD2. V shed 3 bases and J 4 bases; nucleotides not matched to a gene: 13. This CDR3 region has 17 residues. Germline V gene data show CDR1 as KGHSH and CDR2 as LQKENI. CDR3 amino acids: CASSPFRVSGRGETQYF. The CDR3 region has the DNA TGTGCCAGCTCACCTTTTCGTGTGAGCGGGAGAGGAGAGACCCAGTACTTC.

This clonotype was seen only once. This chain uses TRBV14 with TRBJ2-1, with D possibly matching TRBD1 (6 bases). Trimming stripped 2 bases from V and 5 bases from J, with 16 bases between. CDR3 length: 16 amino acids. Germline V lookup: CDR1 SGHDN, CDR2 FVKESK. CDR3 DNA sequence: TGTGCCAGCAGCCAAAGTCACCGAGACAGGCACAATGAGCAGTTCTTC. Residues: CASSQSHRDRHNEQFF.

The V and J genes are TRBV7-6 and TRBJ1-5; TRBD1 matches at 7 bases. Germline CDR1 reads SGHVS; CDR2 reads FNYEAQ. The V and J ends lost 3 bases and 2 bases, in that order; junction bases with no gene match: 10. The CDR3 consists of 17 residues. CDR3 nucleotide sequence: TGTGCCAGCAGCTTGGCCCCAGGGGGTGAAGGCAATCAGCCCCAGCATTTT. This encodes CASSLAPGGEGNQPQHF.

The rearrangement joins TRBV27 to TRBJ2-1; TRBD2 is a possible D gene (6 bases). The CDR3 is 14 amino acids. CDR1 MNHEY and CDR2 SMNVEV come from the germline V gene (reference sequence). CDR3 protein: CGAGGSRSYNEQFF. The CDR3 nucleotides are TGTGGCGCCGGAGGGTCTCGCTCCTACAATGAGCAGTTCTTC.

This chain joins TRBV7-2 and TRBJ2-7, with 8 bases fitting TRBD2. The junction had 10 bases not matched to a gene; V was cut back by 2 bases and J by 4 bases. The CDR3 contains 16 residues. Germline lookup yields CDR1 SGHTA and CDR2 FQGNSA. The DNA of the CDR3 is TGTGCCAGCAGCTTATCCCCTAGCGGGCTCTTTTACGAGCAGTACTTC. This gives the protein CASSLSPSGLFYEQYF.

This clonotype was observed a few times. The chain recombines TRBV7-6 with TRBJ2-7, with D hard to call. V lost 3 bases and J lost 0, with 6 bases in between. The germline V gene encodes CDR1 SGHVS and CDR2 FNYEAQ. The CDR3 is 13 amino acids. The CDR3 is CASSFDPSYEQYF. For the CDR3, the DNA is TGTGCCAGCAGCTTTGACCCCTCCTACGAGCAGTACTTC.

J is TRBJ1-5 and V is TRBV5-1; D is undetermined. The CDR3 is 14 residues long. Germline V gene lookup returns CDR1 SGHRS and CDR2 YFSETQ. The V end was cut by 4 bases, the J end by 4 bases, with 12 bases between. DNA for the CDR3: TGCGCCAGCAGCCCGGACGGATATAATCAGCCCCAGCATTTT. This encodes CASSPDGYNQPQHF.

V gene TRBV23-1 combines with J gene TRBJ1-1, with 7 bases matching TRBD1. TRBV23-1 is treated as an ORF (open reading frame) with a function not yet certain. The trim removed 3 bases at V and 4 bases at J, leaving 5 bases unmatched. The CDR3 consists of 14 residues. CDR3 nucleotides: TGCGCCAGCAGTCAGGACAGGTCGTGCACTGAAGCTTTCTTT. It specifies CASSQDRSCTEAFF.

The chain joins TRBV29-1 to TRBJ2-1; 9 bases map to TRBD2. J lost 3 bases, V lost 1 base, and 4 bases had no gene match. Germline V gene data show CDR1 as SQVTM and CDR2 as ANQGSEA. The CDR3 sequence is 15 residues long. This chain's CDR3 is CSVEGREGRYNEQFF. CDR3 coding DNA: TGCAGCGTTGAAGGGCGGGAGGGGCGCTACAATGAGCAGTTCTTC.

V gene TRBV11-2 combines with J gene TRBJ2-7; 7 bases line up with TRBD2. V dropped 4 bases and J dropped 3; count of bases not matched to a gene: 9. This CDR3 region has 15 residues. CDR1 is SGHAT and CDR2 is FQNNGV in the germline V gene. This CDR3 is CASSWNRGVYYEQYF. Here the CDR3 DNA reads TGTGCCAGCAGCTGGAACCGGGGGGTATACTACGAGCAGTACTTC.

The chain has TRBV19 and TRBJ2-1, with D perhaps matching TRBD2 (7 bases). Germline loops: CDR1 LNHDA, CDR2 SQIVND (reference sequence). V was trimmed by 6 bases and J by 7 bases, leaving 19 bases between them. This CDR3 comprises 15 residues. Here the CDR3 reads CASRPTPGGLNEQFF. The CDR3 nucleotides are TGTGCCAGTAGGCCCACCCCGGGGGGCTTGAATGAGCAGTTCTTC. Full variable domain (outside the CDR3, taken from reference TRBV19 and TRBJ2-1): DGGITQSPKYLFRKEGQNVTLSCEQNLNHDAMYWYRQDPGQGLRLIYYSQIVNDFQKGDIAEGYSVSREKKESFPLTVTSAQKNPTAFYLCASRPTPGGLNEQFFGPGTRLTVL.

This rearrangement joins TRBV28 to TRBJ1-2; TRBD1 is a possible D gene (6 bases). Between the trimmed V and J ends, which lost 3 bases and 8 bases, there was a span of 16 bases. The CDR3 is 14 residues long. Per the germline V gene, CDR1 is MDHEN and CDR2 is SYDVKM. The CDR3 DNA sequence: TGTGCCAGCAGTTTCACCCTAACAGGGCTCGGCTACACCTTC. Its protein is CASSFTLTGLGYTF.